This T cell receptor (beta chain) was retrieved from a study of blood T cell repertoires in COVID-19. The count of this clone is one. The CDR3 length is 16 residues. Germline lookup yields CDR1 WNHNN and CDR2 SYGVQD (reference sequence). The V gene end was trimmed by 2 bases and the J gene end by 2 bases; junction bases not matched to a gene: 3. The method was immunoSEQ multiplex PCR; TCRdb's version includes in-frame clones alone and lacks a portion of them. Among roughly 80,000 clones, 76% were seen once, and the ten largest hold about a sixth. The chain links TRBV10-1 to TRBJ2-3; 11 bases are a match to TRBD2. What was sequenced was peripheral blood. This receptor was obtained from a man between 65 and 80 years old with active or convalescent COVID-19. The CDR3 DNA is TGCGCCAGCAGTGAGGGACTAGCGGGCGACACAGATACGCAGTATTTT. It translates to CASSEGLAGDTDTQYF.